These 22 T cell receptor beta chains share one sample of origin, sequenced in a study of T cell responses to AZD1222 COVID-19 vaccine. Repertoires were generated with immunoSEQ multiplex PCR, while TCRdb's copy carries only in-frame clones and drops some. The repertoire consists of under 95,000 clones, with around nine tenths occurring once and the leading ten covering roughly 7.2%. This specimen was peripheral blood, taken 28 days after the second AZD1222 dose. The receptors were gathered from an adult who received the AZD1222 COVID-19 vaccine.

The chain uses TRBV6-6 and TRBJ1-6; D is undetermined. The V and J ends lost 0 bases and 7 bases respectively, with 13 bases between them. Per the germline V gene, CDR1 is MNHNY and CDR2 is SVGAGI (reference sequence). The CDR3 consists of 16 residues. The CDR3 region has the DNA TGTGCCAGCAGTTACTCCTTCGAAATCACCAATTCACCCCTCCACTTT. It yields the protein CASSYSFEITNSPLHF.

The V call is TRBV29-1, the J call TRBJ2-3; 7 bases map to TRBD2. V dropped 2 bases and J dropped 0; count of bases not matched to a gene: 2. The CDR3 runs to 14 residues. Germline lookup yields CDR1 SQVTM and CDR2 ANQGSEA. The CDR3 bases are TGCAGCGTTGAACTAGCGGAGAGCACAGATACGCAGTATTTT. This gives the protein CSVELAESTDTQYF.

The J gene is TRBJ2-7, the V gene TRBV29-1, with D possibly matching TRBD2 (5 bases). The germline CDR1 and CDR2 sequences are SQVTM and ANQGSEA. CDR3 length: 13 amino acids. Trimming cost V 7 bases and J 9 bases, with 22 bases left between them. The CDR3 sequence: CSASSWERSGQYF. CDR3 nucleotide sequence: TGCAGCGCCTCTAGCTGGGAGAGATCAGGGCAGTACTTC.

The chain uses TRBV9 and TRBJ2-1, with D perhaps TRBD1 or TRBD2 (5 bases each). CDR3 length equals 17 residues. V was trimmed by 0 bases and J by 7 bases, leaving 20 bases between them. Germline V gene lookup returns CDR1 SGDLS and CDR2 YYNGEE. In nucleotides, the CDR3 is TGTGCCAGCAGCGTAGATGGGGGAGTAGAGGGAAGGAATGAGCAGTTCTTC. Its protein is CASSVDGGVEGRNEQFF. Drawing the rest from reference TRBV9 and TRBJ2-1, the complete variable domain is DSGVTQTPKHLITATGQRVTLRCSPRSGDLSVYWYQQSLDQGLQFLIQYYNGEERAKGNILERFSAQQFPDLHSELNLSSLELGDSALYFCASSVDGGVEGRNEQFFGPGTRLTVL.

This chain connects TRBV28 to TRBJ2-3, with D perhaps being TRBD1 or TRBD2 (5 bases each). V shed 4 bases and J shed 2 bases, with 16 bases lying between them. Germline V gene data show CDR1 as MDHEN and CDR2 as SYDVKM. This CDR3 is 16 amino acids long. CDR3 protein: CASSSPGRRVTDTQYF. The CDR3 coding sequence is TGTGCCAGCAGTTCACCGGGACGGAGAGTCACAGATACGCAGTATTTT.

This clone was seen just once. This CDR3 is CASSLPGGSSGNTIYF. Here the CDR3 DNA reads TGTGCCAGCAGCCTCCCGGGGGGGAGCTCTGGAAACACCATATATTTT. The chain joins TRBV7-2 to TRBJ1-3; D is possibly TRBD1 (5 bases). CDR1 is SGHTA, CDR2 FQGNSA, per germline. V lost 5 bases and J 0 bases, leaving 14 bases between the germline ends. The CDR3 totals 16 residues.

CDR3 nucleotide sequence: TGTGCCAGCAGTTTACGGGGACAGGGGAGGGGATGGAGTGAAGCTTTCTTT. This encodes CASSLRGQGRGWSEAFF. This chain joins TRBV28 and TRBJ1-1; 10 bases agree with TRBD1. V trimming: 2 bases; J trimming: 7 bases; junction bases outside the gene matches: 13. The germline gives CDR1 MDHEN, CDR2 SYDVKM. The CDR3 extends over 17 amino acids.

The chain combines TRBV19 with TRBJ1-5; TRBD1 might be the D (5 bases). The V gene's germline CDR1 is LNHDA and CDR2 SQIVND (reference sequence). V lost 7 bases and J lost 0, with 13 bases in between. The CDR3 contains 15 residues. CDR3 residues: CASTRGTDSNQPQHF. The CDR3 DNA sequence: TGTGCCAGTACAAGGGGAACGGATAGCAATCAGCCCCAGCATTTT.

This sequence joins TRBV29-1 and TRBJ1-1; TRBD1 matches at 8 bases. CDR3 length: 16 amino acids. Germline CDR1 SQVTM, CDR2 ANQGSEA. Trimming at V came to 3 bases and at J to 0 bases, leaving 9 bases not matched to a gene. Written as DNA, the CDR3 is TGCAGCGTTGATGGGCTGGCAGGGGGCATGAACACTGAAGCTTTCTTT. Translating gives CSVDGLAGGMNTEAFF.

The chain couples TRBV4-1 to TRBJ1-2, with TRBD1 matching 10 bases. J lost 3 bases, V lost 5 bases, and 6 bases had no gene match. The germline V gene encodes CDR1 MGHRA and CDR2 YSYEKL. The CDR3 is 15 amino acids. The CDR3 loop reads CASSSRQGADYGYTF. The CDR3 DNA sequence: TGCGCCAGCAGCTCGCGACAGGGGGCGGACTATGGCTACACCTTC.

The V gene is TRBV28, the J gene TRBJ1-5; TRBD1 is a possible D gene (5 bases). The CDR3 is 12 residues long. Germline loops: CDR1 MDHEN, CDR2 SYDVKM. CDR3 amino acids: CIFSGGNQPQHF. For the CDR3, the DNA is TGTATTTTTAGTGGGGGAAACCAGCCCCAGCATTTT.

The J gene is TRBJ1-2, the V gene TRBV4-1; D is possibly TRBD1 (6 bases). This CDR3 comprises 14 residues. Per the germline V gene, CDR1 is MGHRA and CDR2 is YSYEKL. V was pared by 0 bases and J by 4 bases, with 9 bases between. The CDR3 protein is CASSQESGVYGYTF. The DNA of the CDR3 is TGCGCCAGCAGCCAAGAATCAGGGGTCTATGGCTACACCTTC.

The chain is built from TRBV11-2 and TRBJ1-1; possibly TRBD1 for D (5 bases). V shed 4 bases and J shed 0 bases, with 12 bases lying between them. Germline V gives CDR1 SGHAT, CDR2 FQNNGV. The CDR3 contains 15 residues. CDR3 in amino acids: CASSSSQELNTEAFF. CDR3 nucleotides: TGTGCCAGCAGCTCCTCACAGGAACTGAACACTGAAGCTTTCTTT.

This rearrangement joins TRBV7-3 to TRBJ1-6; D call uncertain. The germline V gene has CDR1 SGHTA and CDR2 FQGTGA. V lost 5 bases and J lost 10, with 18 bases in between. The CDR3 has 15 residues. CDR3 sequence reads: CASSQDGRVRSPLHF. The CDR3 DNA follows: TGTGCCAGCAGCCAAGATGGGAGGGTCCGATCACCCCTCCACTTT.

This chain connects TRBV20-1 to TRBJ2-3, with 11 bases matching TRBD2. There are 16 residues in the CDR3. The V gene end was trimmed by 3 bases and the J gene end by 3 bases; junction bases not matched to a gene: 8. Germline CDR1 and CDR2: DFQATT and SNEGSKA (reference sequence). The CDR3 coding sequence is TGCAGTGCTAGTGCGGCTAGCGGGAGGTATACAGATACGCAGTATTTT. It is translated as CSASAASGRYTDTQYF.

The chain recombines TRBV2 with TRBJ2-3; D may be TRBD2 (6 bases). Trimming pared 6 bases from V and 2 bases from J, leaving 15 bases between. Germline V gene sequence: CDR1 SNHLY, CDR2 FYNNEI. The CDR3 extends over 15 amino acids. CDR3 DNA sequence: TGTGCCAGCAGGGTTGCGGGACTTGACACAGATACGCAGTATTTT. Its protein is CASRVAGLDTDTQYF.

This rearrangement joins TRBV25-1 to TRBJ1-6; D perhaps matches TRBD1 (5 bases). The germline V and J ends were trimmed by 4 bases and 10 bases, with 14 bases remaining between them. Germline V lookup: CDR1 MGHDK, CDR2 SYGVNS. The CDR3 has 14 residues. As DNA, the CDR3 is TGTGCCAGCAGTGCGTTGGGGGGGGTGTCACCCCTCCACTTT. Encoded protein: CASSALGGVSPLHF.

The chain carries TRBV4-1 and TRBJ1-1; TRBD1 might be the D (5 bases). V shed 3 bases and J shed 6 bases, with 17 bases lying between them. There are 15 residues in the CDR3. Germline V lookup: CDR1 MGHRA, CDR2 YSYEKL. Here the CDR3 reads CASSHGAGRSSEAFF. CDR3 nucleotides: TGCGCCAGCAGCCACGGGGCAGGGAGGTCATCTGAAGCTTTCTTT.

This clone was found once. The rearrangement uses TRBV6-5 and TRBJ1-5, with TRBD1 as a possible D gene (5 bases). V was pared by 6 bases and J by 7 bases, with 13 bases between. The CDR3 has 13 residues. Germline CDR1 and CDR2: MNHEY and SVGAGI. CDR3: CASRGRQGQPQHF. In DNA form, the CDR3 reads TGTGCCAGCAGGGGACGGCAAGGACAGCCCCAGCATTTT.

This chain uses TRBV7-2 with TRBJ2-7; no clear D. The CDR3 has 14 amino acids. Trimming left V 5 bases short and J 3 bases short, with 14 bases between. CDR1 SGHTA and CDR2 FQGNSA come from the germline V gene. The CDR3 loop reads CASSPTRSYYEQYF. The CDR3 coding sequence is TGTGCCAGCAGCCCTACGAGATCCTACTACGAGCAGTACTTC.

This clone was counted once. This rearrangement joins TRBV30 to TRBJ1-3; a weak D match, TRBD1 (5 bases). The CDR3 is made up of 16 amino acids. CDR1 and CDR2 from the germline V gene are GTSNPN and SVGIG (reference sequence). The ends were cut back, 1 base at V and 1 base at J, with 14 bases in the middle. CDR3 nucleotide sequence: TGTGCCTGGAGTGGCCAGGGCCCATTTTCTGGAAACACCATATATTTT. Its translation is CAWSGQGPFSGNTIYF.

V gene TRBV5-4 combines with J gene TRBJ2-2, with 7 positions matching TRBD2. CDR1 is SGHNT, CDR2 YYREEE, per germline (reference sequence). V lost 1 base and J lost 4; bases outside the gene matches: 7. The CDR3 loop spans 16 amino acids. Here the CDR3 DNA reads TGTGCCAGCAGCTTGAAGCTAGCGGAGCGCACCGGGGAGCTGTTTTTT. Residues: CASSLKLAERTGELFF. Complete variable domain (other parts from reference TRBV5-4 and TRBJ2-2): ETGVTQSPTHLIKTRGQQVTLRCSSQSGHNTVSWYQQALGQGPQFIFQYYREEENGRGNFPPRFSGLQFPNYSSELNVNALELDDSALYLCASSLKLAERTGELFFGEGSRLTVL.